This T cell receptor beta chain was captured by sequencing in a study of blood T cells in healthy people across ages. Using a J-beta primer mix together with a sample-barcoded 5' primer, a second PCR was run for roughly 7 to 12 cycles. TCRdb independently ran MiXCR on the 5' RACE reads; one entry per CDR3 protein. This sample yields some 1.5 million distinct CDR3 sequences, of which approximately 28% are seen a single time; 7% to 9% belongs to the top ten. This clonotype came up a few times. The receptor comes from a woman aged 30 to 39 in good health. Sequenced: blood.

The CDR3 protein is CSALKGGAYAEAFF. The CDR3 region has the DNA TGCAGCGCCCTAAAGGGGGGAGCCTACGCTGAAGCTTTCTTT. This chain connects TRBV29-1 to TRBJ1-1; possibly TRBD1 for D (6 bases). The CDR3 is 14 amino acids. Trimming stripped 7 bases from V and 6 bases from J, with 21 bases between. Germline V gene sequence: CDR1 SQVTM, CDR2 ANQGSEA. Full variable domain (rest looked up from reference TRBV29-1 and TRBJ1-1): SAVISQKPSRDICQRGTSLTIQCQVDSQVTMMFWYRQQPGQSLTLIATANQGSEATYESGFVIDKFPISRPNLTFSTLTVSNMSPEDSSIYLCSALKGGAYAEAFFGQGTRLTVV.